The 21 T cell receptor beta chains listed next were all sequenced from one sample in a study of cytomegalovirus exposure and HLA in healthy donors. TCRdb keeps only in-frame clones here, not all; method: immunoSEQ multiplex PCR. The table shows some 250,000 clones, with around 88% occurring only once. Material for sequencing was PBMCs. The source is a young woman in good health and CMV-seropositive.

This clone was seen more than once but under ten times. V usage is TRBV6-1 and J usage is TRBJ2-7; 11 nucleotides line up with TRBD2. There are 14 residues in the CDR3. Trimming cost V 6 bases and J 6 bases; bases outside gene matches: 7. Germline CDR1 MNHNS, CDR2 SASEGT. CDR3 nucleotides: TGTGCCAGCAGCCAACTAGCGGGAGACTCCGAGCAGTACTTC. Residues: CASSQLAGDSEQYF.

Here the CDR3 reads CASRGTGSSYEQYF. The CDR3, as DNA: TGTGCCAGCAGGGGGACAGGGTCTTCCTACGAGCAGTACTTC. The rearrangement joins TRBV6-1 to TRBJ2-7, with 9 bases matching TRBD1. The CDR3 covers 14 residues. Trimming took 6 bases from V and 1 from J; bases not matched to a gene: 4. Germline values: CDR1 MNHNS, CDR2 SASEGT.

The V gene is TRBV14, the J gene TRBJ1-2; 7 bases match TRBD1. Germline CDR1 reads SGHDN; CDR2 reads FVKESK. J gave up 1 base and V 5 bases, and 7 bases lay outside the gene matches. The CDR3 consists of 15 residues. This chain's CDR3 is CASSSGQLINYGYTF. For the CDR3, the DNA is TGTGCCAGCAGCTCGGGACAGTTAATTAACTATGGCTACACCTTC.

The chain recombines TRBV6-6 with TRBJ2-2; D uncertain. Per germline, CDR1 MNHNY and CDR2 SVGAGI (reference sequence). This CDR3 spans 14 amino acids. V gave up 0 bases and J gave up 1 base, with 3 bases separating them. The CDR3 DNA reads TGTGCCAGCAGTTACTCACTGAACACCGGGGAGCTGTTTTTT. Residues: CASSYSLNTGELFF.

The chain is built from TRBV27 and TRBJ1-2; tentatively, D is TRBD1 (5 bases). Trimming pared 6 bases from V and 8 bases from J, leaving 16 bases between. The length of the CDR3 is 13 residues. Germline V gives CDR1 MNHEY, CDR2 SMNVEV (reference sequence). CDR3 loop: CASSGTQGGGYTF. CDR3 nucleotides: TGTGCCAGCAGCGGGACGCAGGGAGGCGGCTACACCTTC.

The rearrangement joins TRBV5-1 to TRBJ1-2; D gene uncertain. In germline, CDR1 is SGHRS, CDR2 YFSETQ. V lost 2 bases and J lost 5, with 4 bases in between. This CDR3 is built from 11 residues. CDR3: CASSFGYGYTF. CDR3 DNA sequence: TGCGCCAGCAGCTTCGGGTATGGCTACACCTTC.

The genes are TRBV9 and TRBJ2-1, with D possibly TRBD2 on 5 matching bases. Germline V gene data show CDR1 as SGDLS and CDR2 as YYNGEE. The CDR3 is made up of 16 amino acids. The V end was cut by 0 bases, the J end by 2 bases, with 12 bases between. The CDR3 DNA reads TGTGCCAGCAGCGTAGGGTCAAGGACTGCCTACAATGAGCAGTTCTTC. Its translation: CASSVGSRTAYNEQFF. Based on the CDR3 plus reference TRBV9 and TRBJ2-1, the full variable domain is DSGVTQTPKHLITATGQRVTLRCSPRSGDLSVYWYQQSLDQGLQFLIQYYNGEERAKGNILERFSAQQFPDLHSELNLSSLELGDSALYFCASSVGSRTAYNEQFFGPGTRLTVL.

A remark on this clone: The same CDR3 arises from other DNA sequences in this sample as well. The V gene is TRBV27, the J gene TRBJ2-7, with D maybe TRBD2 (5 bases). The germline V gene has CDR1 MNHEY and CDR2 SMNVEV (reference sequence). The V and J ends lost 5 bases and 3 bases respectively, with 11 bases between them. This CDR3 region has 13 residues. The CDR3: CASSPGLSYEQYF. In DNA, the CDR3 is TGTGCCAGCAGTCCCGGACTGAGCTACGAGCAGTACTTC.

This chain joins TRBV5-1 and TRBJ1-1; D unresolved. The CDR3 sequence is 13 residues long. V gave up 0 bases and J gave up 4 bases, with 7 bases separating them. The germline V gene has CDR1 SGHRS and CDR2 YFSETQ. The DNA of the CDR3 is TGCGCCAGCAGCTTGGGAGGGATCACTGAAGCTTTCTTT. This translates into CASSLGGITEAFF. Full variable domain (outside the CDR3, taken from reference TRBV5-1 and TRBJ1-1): KAGVTQTPRYLIKTRGQQVTLSCSPISGHRSVSWYQQTPGQGLQFLFEYFSETQRNKGNFPGRFSGRQFSNSRSEMNVSTLELGDSALYLCASSLGGITEAFFGQGTRLTVV.

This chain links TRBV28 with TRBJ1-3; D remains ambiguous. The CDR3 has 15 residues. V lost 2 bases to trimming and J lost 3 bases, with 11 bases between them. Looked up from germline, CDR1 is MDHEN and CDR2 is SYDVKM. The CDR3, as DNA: TGTGCCAGCAGTTTACCGGGGAACCTTGGAAACACCATATATTTT. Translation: CASSLPGNLGNTIYF.

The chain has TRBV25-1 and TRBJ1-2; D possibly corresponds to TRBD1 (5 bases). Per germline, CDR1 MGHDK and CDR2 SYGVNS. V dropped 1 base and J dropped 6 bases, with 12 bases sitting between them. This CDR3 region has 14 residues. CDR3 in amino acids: CASSEFGQGHGYTF. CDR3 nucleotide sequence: TGTGCCAGCAGTGAATTTGGTCAGGGCCATGGCTACACCTTC.

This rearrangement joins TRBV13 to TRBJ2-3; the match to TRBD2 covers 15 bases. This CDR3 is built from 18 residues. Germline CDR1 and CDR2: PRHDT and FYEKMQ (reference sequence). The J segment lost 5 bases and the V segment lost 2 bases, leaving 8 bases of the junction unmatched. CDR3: CASSLPGGTSGRIDTQYF. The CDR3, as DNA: TGTGCCAGCAGCTTACCCGGTGGGACTAGCGGGAGGATAGATACGCAGTATTTT.

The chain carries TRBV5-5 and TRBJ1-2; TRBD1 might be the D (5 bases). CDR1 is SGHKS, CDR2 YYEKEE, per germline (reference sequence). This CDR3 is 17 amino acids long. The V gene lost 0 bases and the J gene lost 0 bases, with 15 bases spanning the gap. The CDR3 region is CASSLGVSDIANYGYTF. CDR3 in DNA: TGTGCCAGCAGCTTGGGGGTGTCGGACATAGCTAACTATGGCTACACCTTC.

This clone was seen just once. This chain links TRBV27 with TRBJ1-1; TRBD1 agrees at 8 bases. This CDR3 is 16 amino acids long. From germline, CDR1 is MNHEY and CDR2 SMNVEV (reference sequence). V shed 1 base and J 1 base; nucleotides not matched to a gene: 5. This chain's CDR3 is CASSLYKQGGNTEAFF. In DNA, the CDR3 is TGTGCCAGCAGTTTATACAAACAGGGGGGGAACACTGAAGCTTTCTTT.

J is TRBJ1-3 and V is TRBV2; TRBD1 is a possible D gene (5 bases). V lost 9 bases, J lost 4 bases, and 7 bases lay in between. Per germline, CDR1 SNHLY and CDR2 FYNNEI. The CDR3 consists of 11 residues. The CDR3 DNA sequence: TGTGCCAGAAGGGGAGGAAACACCATATATTTT. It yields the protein CARRGGNTIYF.

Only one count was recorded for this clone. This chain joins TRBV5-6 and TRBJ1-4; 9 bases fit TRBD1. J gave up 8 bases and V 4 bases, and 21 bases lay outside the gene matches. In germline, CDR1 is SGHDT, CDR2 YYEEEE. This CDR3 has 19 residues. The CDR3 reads CASSLHTGRPGQGREKLFF. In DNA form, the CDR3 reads TGTGCCAGCAGCCTCCATACCGGGCGACCGGGACAGGGTCGGGAAAAACTGTTTTTT.

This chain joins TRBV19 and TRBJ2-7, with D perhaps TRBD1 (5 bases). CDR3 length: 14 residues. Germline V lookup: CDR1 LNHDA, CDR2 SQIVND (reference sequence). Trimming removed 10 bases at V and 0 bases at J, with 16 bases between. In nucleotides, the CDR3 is TGTGCCACCGAACCGCCCGACAGCTCCTACGAGCAGTACTTC. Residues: CATEPPDSSYEQYF.

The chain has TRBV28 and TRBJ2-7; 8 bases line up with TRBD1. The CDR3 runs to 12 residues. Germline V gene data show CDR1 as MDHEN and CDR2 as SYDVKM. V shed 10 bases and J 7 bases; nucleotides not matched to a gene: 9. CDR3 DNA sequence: TGTGCCACCCTGGACAGGGCCGGGGAGCAGTACTTC. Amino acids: CATLDRAGEQYF.

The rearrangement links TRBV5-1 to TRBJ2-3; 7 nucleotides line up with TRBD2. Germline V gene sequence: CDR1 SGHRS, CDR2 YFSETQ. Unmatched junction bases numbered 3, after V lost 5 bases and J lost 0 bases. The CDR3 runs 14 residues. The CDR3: CASRAGTSTDTQYF. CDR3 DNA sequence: TGCGCCAGCAGAGCGGGAACTAGCACAGATACGCAGTATTTT.

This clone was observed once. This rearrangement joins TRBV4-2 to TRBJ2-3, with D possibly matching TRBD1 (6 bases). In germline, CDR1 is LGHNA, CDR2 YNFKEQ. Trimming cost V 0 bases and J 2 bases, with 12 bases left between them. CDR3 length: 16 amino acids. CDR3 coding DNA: TGTGCCAGCAGCCAAGAATCGGACAGCTACACAGATACGCAGTATTTT. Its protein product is CASSQESDSYTDTQYF.

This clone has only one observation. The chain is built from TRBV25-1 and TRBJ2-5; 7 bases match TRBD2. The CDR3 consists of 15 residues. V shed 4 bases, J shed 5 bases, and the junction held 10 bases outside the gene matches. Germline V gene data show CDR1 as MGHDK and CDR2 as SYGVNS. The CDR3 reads CASSVRGLDRETQYF. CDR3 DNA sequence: TGTGCCAGCAGTGTCCGTGGACTAGACCGGGAGACCCAGTACTTC.